A selection of T cell receptor beta chains follows, all from one sample in a study of Graves' ophthalmopathy and Graves' hyperthyroidism. TCRdb itself ran the multiplex PCR reads through MiXCR, one entry per CDR3 protein. The table shows 200,000 to 250,000 distinct CDR3 sequences, with 45% to 55% occurring only once. The specimen was peripheral blood. Every receptor here comes from an adult man with Graves' ophthalmopathy. The CDR3 runs from the conserved cysteine through the conserved F or W. A D gene is named only where the DNA matches it firmly. The size field is filled for only some rows; it gives once, few, many or a size class.

cdr3_nt | cdr3_aa | d_call | j_call | clone_size | v_call
TGTGCCAGCAGTGGAGAGGGACAGGGGGACACCGGGGAGCTGTTTTTT | CASSGEGQGDTGELFF | TRBD1 | TRBJ2-2 | - | TRBV6-4
TGTGCCAGCAGCTTGGCTGGCCAGGGAGGTGCTTTCTTT | CASSLAGQGGAFF | - | TRBJ1-1 | once | TRBV5-4
TGCGCCAGCAGCCAAAACAGGGAGAACACTGAAGCTTTCTTT | CASSQNRENTEAFF | - | TRBJ1-1 | - | TRBV5-1
TGTGCCAGCAGCTCCTACACCCTCCACACCGGGGAGCTGTTTTTT | CASSSYTLHTGELFF | - | TRBJ2-2 | - | TRBV12-3/TRBV12-4
TGCAGTGCTAGAGATGGGAGGGTAGCGGGACAACACGACTACGAGCAGTACTTC | CSARDGRVAGQHDYEQYF | TRBD2 | TRBJ2-7 | few | TRBV20-1
TGTGCCAGCCAACTAGCGGGAGGTCGAGCCTACGAGCAGTACTTC | CASQLAGGRAYEQYF | TRBD2 | TRBJ2-7 | - | TRBV6-5
TGCGCCAGCAGTATGAGGTTCGGGAGCTCCTACGAGCAGTACTTC | CASSMRFGSSYEQYF | - | TRBJ2-7 | - | TRBV5-1
TGCGCCAGCAGCTTGGATGGGACAGGGCCCTACGAGCAGTACTTC | CASSLDGTGPYEQYF | TRBD1 | TRBJ2-7 | few | TRBV5-1
TGCAGCGTTGCACAGGGGTACTACGAGCAGTACTTC | CSVAQGYYEQYF | TRBD1 | TRBJ2-7 | - | TRBV29-1
TGTGCCAGCAGTCTCCGACAGGGCAATCAGCCCCAGCATTTT | CASSLRQGNQPQHF | - | TRBJ1-5 | few | TRBV12-3/TRBV12-4
TGTGCCAGTAGTCTACAGGACGTCATAGAAGCTTTCTTT | CASSLQDVIEAFF | - | TRBJ1-1 | once | TRBV19
TGTGCCAGCAGAGCTCGGGGCAGCCCCTCCGGCTACACCTTC | CASRARGSPSGYTF | - | TRBJ1-2 | many | TRBV25-1
TGCAGCGCGAACGACATCCTGAACACTGAAGCTTCCTTT | CSANDILNTEASF | - | TRBJ1-1 | - | TRBV29-1
TGCAGTGCTAGAGATCATGATCCCCTCCACTTT | CSARDHDPLHF | - | TRBJ1-6 | - | TRBV20-1
TGTGCCAGCAGCTTACGAGGGGGAGGAGAGACCCAGTACTTC | CASSLRGGGETQYF | - | TRBJ2-5 | - | TRBV7-6
TGCAGTGCGGAATCGGACAGTTCTGAAGCTTTCTTT | CSAESDSSEAFF | - | TRBJ1-1 | - | TRBV20-1
TGCAGCGCGCAGGCGGGTGGGCGGAACACTGAAGCTTTCTTT | CSAQAGGRNTEAFF | - | TRBJ1-1 | many | TRBV29-1
TGTGCCAGCAGTCCACTAGCGGGGGGGCAAGAGACCCAGTACTTC | CASSPLAGGQETQYF | TRBD2 | TRBJ2-5 | many | TRBV12-3/TRBV12-4
TGTGCCAGCAGCCCGGACTCATTGGTGAGGGAGCTGTTTTTT | CASSPDSLVRELFF | - | TRBJ2-2 | - | TRBV7-2
TGCAGTGCTAGAGGAGTGACAGGGAAGCGAGAGACCCAGTACTTC | CSARGVTGKRETQYF | TRBD1 | TRBJ2-5 | few | TRBV20-1
TGTGCCAGCAGCCAAGTTGAACGGAGCTACGAGCAGTACTTC | CASSQVERSYEQYF | - | TRBJ2-7 | - | TRBV2
TGCAGTGCTAGAGATGGGACAGGGCTAGCTTTCTTT | CSARDGTGLAFF | TRBD1 | TRBJ1-1 | - | TRBV20-1
TGTGCCAGCAGCCCAACGACAGGGGTGGATGAGCAGTACTTC | CASSPTTGVDEQYF | TRBD1 | TRBJ2-7 | - | TRBV11-2
TGTGCTAGTGGTGCCCAGGGGGGTACCGGGGAGCTGTTTTTT | CASGAQGGTGELFF | - | TRBJ2-2 | few | TRBV12-5
TGTGCCAGCAGCCAACAGGGGGGAACCGGGGAGCTGTTTTTT | CASSQQGGTGELFF | - | TRBJ2-2 | - | TRBV14
TGTGCCAGCAGCGTAGAAGGACAGGGGTCCTACGAGCAGTACTTC | CASSVEGQGSYEQYF | TRBD1 | TRBJ2-7 | - | TRBV9